These T cell receptor beta chains were read from a single sample in a study of blood T cells in healthy people across ages. In TCRdb, the 5' RACE reads were re-called with MiXCR into one record per CDR3 protein. The sample holds hundreds of thousands of distinct CDR3 sequences, 20% to 25% seen once. These data were also filed under a second study, of T cells of mothers and their children.

The sample comprised blood. Source of these receptors: a boy between 5 and 17 years old in good health. The CDR3 runs from the conserved cysteine through the conserved F or W. The D gene is left open where the match is weak. Expanded clones get a size class; other rows say once, few or many, or leave the size out.

size,V,length,J,D,DNA,CDR3
few,TRBV4-2,17,TRBJ2-1,TRBD2,TGTGCCAGCAGCCAAGTCACGGGACTAGAGTTTGGCAATGAGCAGTTCTTC,CASSQVTGLEFGNEQFF
NA,TRBV7-2,15,TRBJ2-7,NA,TGTGCCAGCAGCTTGGGGCCACTCCCCTCCTACGAGCAGTACTTC,CASSLGPLPSYEQYF
few,TRBV28,12,TRBJ2-7,NA,TGTGCCAGCAGTTTACCTCTCCAGGTCGTGTCCTTC,CASSLPLQVVSF
NA,TRBV5-1,16,TRBJ2-3,TRBD2,TGCGCCAGCAGCTTGGGAGCGGGGGTCCCCACAGATACGCAGTATTTT,CASSLGAGVPTDTQYF
few,TRBV13,14,TRBJ2-5,NA,TGTGCCAGCAGCTTAGCGGGAGCGCGTGAGACCCAGTACTTC,CASSLAGARETQYF
NA,TRBV7-9,15,TRBJ2-5,NA,TGTGCCAGCAGCTTAGATGGGGTCGCGCAAGAGACCCAGTACTTC,CASSLDGVAQETQYF
NA,TRBV11-1,14,TRBJ2-3,NA,TGTGCCAGCAGCTGGGACGTGGGTGTAGATACGCAGTATTTT,CASSWDVGVDTQYF
few,TRBV12-3/TRBV12-4,15,TRBJ1-6,TRBD1,TGTGCCAGCAGAACATCCGGGACAGGTGGTTCACCCCTCCACTTT,CASRTSGTGGSPLHF
NA,TRBV20-1,14,TRBJ2-1,TRBD2,TGCAGTGCTAGAGATGAAGCGGGAGTCCATGAGCAGTTCTTC,CSARDEAGVHEQFF
few,TRBV25-1,13,TRBJ1-3,NA,TGTGCCAGCAGACAGGGATGGGGAAACACCATATATTTT,CASRQGWGNTIYF
few,TRBV12-3/TRBV12-4,14,TRBJ1-4,TRBD1,TGTGCCAGCAGTCCTCGAGGGGGCGAGGAAAAACTGTTTTTT,CASSPRGGEEKLFF
NA,TRBV20-1,17,TRBJ2-5,TRBD2,TGCAGTGCTAGAGCCCTCGGCGGGAGGATAGGGCAAGAGACCCAGTACTTC,CSARALGGRIGQETQYF
NA,TRBV4-1,15,TRBJ2-7,NA,TGCGCCAGCAGCCAAGCCCGTGGACAACCCTACGAGCAGTACTTC,CASSQARGQPYEQYF
NA,TRBV20-1,16,TRBJ2-1,NA,TGCAGTGCCAACCCCCTAGGGGGACCCCTTCCCAATGAGCAGTTCTTC,CSANPLGGPLPNEQFF
NA,TRBV10-3,15,TRBJ2-1,NA,TGTGCCATCAGAGCGGACGGGGATGCCATCAATGAGCAGTTCTTC,CAIRADGDAINEQFF
few,TRBV4-2,14,TRBJ2-5,NA,TGTGCCAGCAGCCAAGAGGGCGGTCAAGAGACCCAGTACTTC,CASSQEGGQETQYF
once,TRBV2,14,TRBJ2-5,NA,TGTGCCAGCAGTGATTATGGCGGAAGCAAGACCCAGTACTTC,CASSDYGGSKTQYF
NA,TRBV13,16,TRBJ2-1,NA,TGTGCCAGCAGCTCTTCTAGGGCCCAGTACAACAATGAGCAGTTCTTC,CASSSSRAQYNNEQFF
few,TRBV20-1,14,TRBJ2-5,NA,TGCAGTGCTAGGAGTAGTACCCCCCAAGAGACCCAGTACTTC,CSARSSTPQETQYF
NA,TRBV7-6,16,TRBJ2-1,NA,TGTGCCAGCAGTTGGGGGGACAGAAGAAAAAGCAATGAGCAGTTCTTC,CASSWGDRRKSNEQFF
once,TRBV20-1,14,TRBJ2-4,NA,TGCAGTGCTATTTTGGGGACGCGCGAAAACATTCAGTACTTC,CSAILGTRENIQYF
NA,TRBV19,16,TRBJ2-7,NA,TGTGCCAGTAGTATGAGGATGGGGAGGTCTGCCTACGAGCAGTACTTC,CASSMRMGRSAYEQYF
few,TRBV2,13,TRBJ2-5,NA,TGTGCCAGCAGTGAAGAAGTGGAAGAGACCCAGTACTTC,CASSEEVEETQYF
NA,TRBV5-1,15,TRBJ2-1,TRBD2,TGCGCCAGCAGCTTGGCTAGCGGCCTTTACAATGAGCAGTTCTTC,CASSLASGLYNEQFF
few,TRBV7-7,15,TRBJ1-3,NA,TGTGCTAGCAGCTTAGATCCCACCTCTGGAAACACCATATATTTT,CASSLDPTSGNTIYF
NA,TRBV2,14,TRBJ2-5,TRBD1,TGTGCCAGCAGTCGAGAGGGGGCGCGGGAGACCCAGTACTTC,CASSREGARETQYF
few,TRBV28,16,TRBJ2-6,NA,TGTGCCAGCAGTCGATCCGGTCCCTCTGGGGCCAACGTCCTGACTTTC,CASSRSGPSGANVLTF
NA,TRBV4-3,14,TRBJ2-7,TRBD1,TGCGCCAGCAGCCCGGGCAGGGGGCTCTACGAGCAGTACTTC,CASSPGRGLYEQYF
NA,TRBV7-8,12,TRBJ2-5,NA,TGTGCCAGCAGCGCCGATCATGAGACCCAGTACTTC,CASSADHETQYF
few,TRBV6-5,16,TRBJ2-1,TRBD2,TGTGCCAGCAGTTACTCGATGGTAGCGGGAGAGGTGGAGCAGTTCTTC,CASSYSMVAGEVEQFF
few,TRBV29-1,12,TRBJ2-7,NA,TGCAGCTCTGGGGCTACTCCCTACGAGCAGTACTTC,CSSGATPYEQYF
few,TRBV7-2,14,TRBJ2-7,NA,TGTGCCAGCAGCCAAGACCTAAGCTCCTACGAGCAGTACTTC,CASSQDLSSYEQYF
few,TRBV4-2,15,TRBJ2-2,NA,TGTGCCAGCAGCCAAGTACGGGGCCGCACCGGGGAGCTGTTTTTT,CASSQVRGRTGELFF
few,TRBV29-1,12,TRBJ2-1,TRBD1,TGCAGCGGCCCCACAGGGGGCGGTGAGCAGTTCTTC,CSGPTGGGEQFF
NA,TRBV25-1,15,TRBJ2-5,NA,TGTGCCAGCAGTGATCCGGCCAGAGTGCAAGAGACCCAGTACTTC,CASSDPARVQETQYF
NA,TRBV5-1,16,TRBJ2-5,TRBD1,TGCGCCAGCAGCTTGCTGGGACAGGGGGTGGAAGAGACCCAGTACTTC,CASSLLGQGVEETQYF
few,TRBV24-1,17,TRBJ2-3,TRBD2,TGTGCCACCAGTGATCCTACGTGGCGGGAGGCAACAGATACGCAGTATTTT,CATSDPTWREATDTQYF
few,TRBV3-1,13,TRBJ1-5,NA,TGTGCCAGCAGCCAAGATTTTTCCGGCAGGAACCATTTT,CASSQDFSGRNHF
NA,TRBV4-2,14,TRBJ2-5,TRBD2,TGTGCCAGCAGTTTCGGGGGGGCCCAAGAGACCCAGTACTTC,CASSFGGAQETQYF
few,TRBV6-5,13,TRBJ1-2,TRBD1,TGTGCCAGCAATACGGGACAGACGTCAGGCTACACCTTC,CASNTGQTSGYTF
NA,TRBV11-2,14,TRBJ2-5,NA,TGTGCCAGCAGCTTTGATTTAGGGTGGCAGACCCAGTACTTC,CASSFDLGWQTQYF
once,TRBV5-1,15,TRBJ1-6,NA,TGCGCCGGCAGCTTGGAACAGGGCTATAATTCACCCCTCCACTTT,CAGSLEQGYNSPLHF
NA,TRBV6-1,16,TRBJ1-4,TRBD1,TGTGCCAGCGGCAGGACAGGGGTAACAACTAATGAAAAACTGTTTTTT,CASGRTGVTTNEKLFF
NA,TRBV19,14,TRBJ1-1,NA,TGTGCCAGTAGTATTTTGGGGAGAGGGACTGAAGCTTTCTTT,CASSILGRGTEAFF
NA,TRBV11-2,14,TRBJ2-7,NA,TGTGCCAGCAGCGTAGGCCACTTCTCCTACGAGCAGTACTTC,CASSVGHFSYEQYF